This is a list of T cell receptor beta chains from one sample in a study of T cells in Graves' hyperthyroidism and ophthalmopathy. TCRdb re-analysed the multiplex PCR reads in MiXCR, keeping a single row per CDR3 protein. The sample lists approximately 300,000 distinct CDR3 sequences, more than 15% occurring once. Sequencing was done on a sample of blood. The source is a woman aged 55-75 years with Graves' ophthalmopathy. The CDR3 runs from the conserved cysteine through the conserved F or W. A D gene is named only where the DNA matches it firmly. Where a row states a size, it is once, few, many or the class of an expanded clone; other rows omit it.

D | size | J | V | length | CDR3 | DNA
- | many | TRBJ1-2 | TRBV6-1 | 13 | CASSPDRFRGYTF | TGTGCCAGCAGTCCCGACAGGTTTAGAGGCTACACCTTC
TRBD1 | few | TRBJ2-3 | TRBV2 | 17 | CASSANWDLTGGDTQYF | TGTGCCAGCAGTGCAAACTGGGACTTAACAGGGGGAGATACGCAGTATTTT
TRBD2 | many | TRBJ2-5 | TRBV2 | 14 | CASNPLAGEETQYF | TGTGCCAGCAATCCACTAGCGGGGGAAGAGACCCAGTACTTC
- | - | TRBJ2-1 | TRBV5-5 | 16 | CASSPEYRAPYNEQFF | TGTGCCAGCAGCCCCGAATACAGGGCCCCGTACAATGAGCAGTTCTTC
- | many | TRBJ2-1 | TRBV6-2/TRBV6-3 | 18 | CASSYSSPDRMNYNEQFF | TGTGCCAGCAGTTACTCTAGTCCCGACAGGATGAACTACAATGAGCAGTTCTTC
- | many | TRBJ1-4 | TRBV30 | 13 | CAGNMGTNEKLFF | TGTGCCGGAAACATGGGGACTAATGAAAAACTGTTTTTT
- | - | TRBJ1-2 | TRBV4-3 | 15 | CASSHSGSEGYGYTF | TGCGCCAGCAGCCATTCTGGTTCGGAGGGGTATGGCTACACCTTC
- | - | TRBJ2-1 | TRBV12-3/TRBV12-4 | 13 | CASSRPRVAEQFF | TGCGCCAGCAGCCGCCCGAGGGTTGCTGAGCAGTTCTTC
- | - | TRBJ2-5 | TRBV20-1 | 13 | CSARVGLGETQYF | TGCAGTGCTAGGGTGGGACTGGGGGAGACCCAGTACTTC
TRBD2 | - | TRBJ2-4 | TRBV10-3 | 10 | CAIRGGIQYF | TGTGCCATACGGGGGGGCATTCAGTACTTC
- | many | TRBJ1-2 | TRBV4-1 | 14 | CASSQGAGSYGYTF | TGCGCCAGCAGCCAGGGGGCGGGGAGCTATGGCTACACCTTC
- | many | TRBJ1-5 | TRBV27 | 15 | CASSLLSRGVQPQHF | TGTGCCAGCAGTTTACTGAGCAGGGGCGTTCAGCCCCAGCATTTT
- | - | TRBJ1-5 | TRBV5-1 | 17 | CASSLSVRGGPNQPQHF | TGCGCCAGCAGCTTGTCCGTCCGGGGAGGGCCCAATCAGCCCCAGCATTTT
TRBD1 | many | TRBJ2-5 | TRBV18 | 15 | CASSSGTEYQETQYF | TGTGCCAGCTCATCCGGGACAGAGTACCAAGAGACCCAGTACTTC
- | - | TRBJ2-5 | TRBV9 | 15 | CASSVDAGPQETQYF | TGTGCCAGCAGCGTCGATGCGGGGCCCCAAGAGACCCAGTACTTC
- | many | TRBJ2-2 | TRBV7-2 | 15 | CASSLVQGGLGELFF | TGTGCCAGCAGCTTAGTACAGGGAGGTCTCGGGGAGCTGTTTTTT
- | many | TRBJ2-5 | TRBV11-2 | 13 | CASSLDRGETQYF | TGTGCCAGCAGCTTAGACAGGGGAGAGACCCAGTACTTC
- | - | TRBJ2-2 | TRBV6-2/TRBV6-3 | 16 | CASRLYRTPNTGELFF | TGTGCCAGCAGACTCTACAGGACCCCGAACACCGGGGAGCTGTTTTTT
TRBD1 | many | TRBJ2-7 | TRBV11-1 | 15 | CASSLRGQTSYEQYF | TGTGCCAGCAGCTTACGGGGACAGACCTCATACGAGCAGTACTTC
TRBD1 | many | TRBJ2-2 | TRBV11-2 | 17 | CASSLGRTGRLTGELFF | TGTGCCAGCAGCTTAGGGAGGACAGGGCGTCTCACCGGGGAGCTGTTTTTT
TRBD1 | many | TRBJ2-7 | TRBV5-6 | 14 | CASSFGTGPYEQYF | TGTGCCAGCAGCTTTGGGACAGGGCCCTACGAGCAGTACTTC
TRBD1 | many | TRBJ1-1 | TRBV7-9 | 14 | CASSANRGGTEAFF | TGTGCCAGCAGCGCCAACAGGGGAGGCACTGAAGCTTTCTTT
- | many | TRBJ1-1 | TRBV20-1 | 17 | CSARFLGLLTWDTEAFF | TGCAGTGCTAGATTCCTGGGACTACTTACCTGGGACACTGAAGCTTTCTTT
- | many | TRBJ2-7 | TRBV3-1 | 15 | CASSHRRTISYEQYF | TGTGCCAGCAGCCACAGGAGAACAATCTCCTACGAGCAGTACTTC
TRBD1 | once | TRBJ1-4 | TRBV5-4 | 13 | CASNIQGNEKLFF | TGTGCCAGCAACATACAGGGGAATGAAAAACTGTTTTTT
- | many | TRBJ1-1 | TRBV2 | 15 | CASSLLPPGHTEAFF | TGTGCCAGCAGTCTACTCCCCCCGGGACACACTGAAGCTTTCTTT
- | many | TRBJ2-7 | TRBV28 | 15 | CASSLIGTNSYEQYF | TGTGCCAGCAGTTTAATAGGGACAAACTCCTACGAGCAGTACTTC
TRBD1 | few | TRBJ1-2 | TRBV20-1 | 13 | CSASVTGSYGYTF | TGCAGTGCTAGCGTGACAGGGTCCTATGGCTACACCTTC
- | many | TRBJ2-2 | TRBV5-1 | 15 | CASCRVSGNTGELFF | TGCGCCAGCTGCCGGGTATCGGGGAACACCGGGGAGCTGTTTTTT
TRBD1 | - | TRBJ1-1 | TRBV4-1 | 15 | CASSHIGQGGTEAFF | TGCGCCAGCAGCCACATCGGACAGGGTGGCACTGAAGCTTTCTTT